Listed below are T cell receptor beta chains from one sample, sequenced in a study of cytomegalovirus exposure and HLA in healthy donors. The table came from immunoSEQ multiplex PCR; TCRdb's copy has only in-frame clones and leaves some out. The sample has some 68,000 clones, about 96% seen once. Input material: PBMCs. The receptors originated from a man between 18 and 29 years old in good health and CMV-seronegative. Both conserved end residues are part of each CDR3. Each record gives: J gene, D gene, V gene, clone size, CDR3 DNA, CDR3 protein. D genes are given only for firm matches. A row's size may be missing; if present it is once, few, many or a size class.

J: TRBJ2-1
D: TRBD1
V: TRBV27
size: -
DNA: TGTGCCAGCATCCGGACAGGGACACAGGGGGAGCAGTTCTTC
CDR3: CASIRTGTQGEQFF

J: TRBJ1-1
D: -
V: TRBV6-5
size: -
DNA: TGTGCCAGCAGTTACCCAGGGCGGAACACTGAAGCTTTCTTT
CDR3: CASSYPGRNTEAFF

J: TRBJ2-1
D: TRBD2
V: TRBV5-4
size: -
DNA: TGTGCCAGCAGCTGGGGAACAGCGGGAGTAAACAATGAGCAGTTCTTC
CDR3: CASSWGTAGVNNEQFF

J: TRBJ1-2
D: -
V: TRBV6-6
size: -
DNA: TGTGCCAGCAGTTCAATGGGGCCCAACTATGGCTACACCTTC
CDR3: CASSSMGPNYGYTF

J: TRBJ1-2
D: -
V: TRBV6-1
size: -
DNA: TGTGCCAGCAGTGAAGACGAGGCCGGAACCTATGGCTACACCTTC
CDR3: CASSEDEAGTYGYTF

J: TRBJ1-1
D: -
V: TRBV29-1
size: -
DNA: TGCAGCGTAGAGAGGCAGGGTGAAGCTTTCTTT
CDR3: CSVERQGEAFF

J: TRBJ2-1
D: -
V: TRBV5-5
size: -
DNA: TGTGCCAGCAGCCCGAGTGGGAGGAGCTACAATGAGCAGTTCTTC
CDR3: CASSPSGRSYNEQFF

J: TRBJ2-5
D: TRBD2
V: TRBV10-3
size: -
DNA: TGTGCCATCAGTGAGTTGAGCGGGAGGGTGGAGACCCAGTACTTC
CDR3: CAISELSGRVETQYF

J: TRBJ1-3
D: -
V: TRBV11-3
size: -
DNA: TGTGCCAGCAGCTTACAGACAGATAAACTCTCTGGAAACACCATATATTTT
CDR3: CASSLQTDKLSGNTIYF

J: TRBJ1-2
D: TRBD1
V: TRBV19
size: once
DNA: TGTGCCAGTAGTATCCTTGATCCCGGGACAGGGGTGAATGGCTACACCTTC
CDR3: CASSILDPGTGVNGYTF

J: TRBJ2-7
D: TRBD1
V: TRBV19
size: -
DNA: TGTGCCAGCAGGGACAGGGGGCTCGAGCAGTACTTC
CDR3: CASRDRGLEQYF

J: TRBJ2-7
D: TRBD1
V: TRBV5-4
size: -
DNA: TGTGCCAGCAGCCAGGGACAGAACTACGAGCAGTACTTC
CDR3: CASSQGQNYEQYF

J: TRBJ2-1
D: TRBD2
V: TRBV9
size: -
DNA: TGTGCCAGCAGCGTAGCACTAGCGGGAGAATCGAGCTCCTACAATGAGCAGTTCTTC
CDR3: CASSVALAGESSSYNEQFF

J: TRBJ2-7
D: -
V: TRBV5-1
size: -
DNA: TGCGCCAGCAGTTTGGACAGCTTGCGACCCTACGAGCAGTACTTC
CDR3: CASSLDSLRPYEQYF

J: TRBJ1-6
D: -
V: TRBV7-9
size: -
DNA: TGTGCCAGCAGCCCCCCAGGGGCCTATAATTCACCCCTCCACTTT
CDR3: CASSPPGAYNSPLHF

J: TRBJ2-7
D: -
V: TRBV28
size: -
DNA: TGTGCCAGCAGTTTCTCCGGGACCTACGAGCAGTACTTC
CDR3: CASSFSGTYEQYF

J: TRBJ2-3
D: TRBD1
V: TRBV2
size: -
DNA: TGTGCCAGCAGTGAGCAAGGGGGCTACGCAGATACGCAGTATTTT
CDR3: CASSEQGGYADTQYF

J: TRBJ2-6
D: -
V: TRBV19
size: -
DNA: TGTGCCAGTAGTACTTTAACAGGGCAACCTTCCTCTGGGGCCAACGTCCTGACTTTC
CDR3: CASSTLTGQPSSGANVLTF

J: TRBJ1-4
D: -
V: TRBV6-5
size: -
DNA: TGTGCCAGCAGTTACTCGGGGGGTTTTGAAAAACTGTTTTTT
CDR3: CASSYSGGFEKLFF

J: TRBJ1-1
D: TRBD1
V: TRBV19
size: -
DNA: TGTGCCAGTAGCGACGCGGCCGGGACAGGAAGTGAAGCTTTCTTT
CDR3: CASSDAAGTGSEAFF

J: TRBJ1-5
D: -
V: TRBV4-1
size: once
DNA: TGCGCCAGCAGCCAAGGGCTCATTGGCAGGGTACAATATCAGCCCCAGCATTTT
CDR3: CASSQGLIGRVQYQPQHF

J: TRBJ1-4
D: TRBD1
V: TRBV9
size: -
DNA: TGTGCCAGCAGCGAATCCGGGACAGGGAATGAAAAACTGTTTTTT
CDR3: CASSESGTGNEKLFF

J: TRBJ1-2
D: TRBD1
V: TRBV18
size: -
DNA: TGTGCCAGCTCACCACCTGGGACAGGGGGGAATGGCTACACCTTC
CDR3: CASSPPGTGGNGYTF

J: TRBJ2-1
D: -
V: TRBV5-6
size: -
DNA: TGTGCCAGCACGACTAGATGGGGTGAGCAGTTCTTC
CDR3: CASTTRWGEQFF

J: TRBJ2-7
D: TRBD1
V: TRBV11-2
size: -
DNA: TGTGCCAGCAGCTTAGTGAATGTCAGGGGGCCCTACGAGCAGTACTTC
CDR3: CASSLVNVRGPYEQYF

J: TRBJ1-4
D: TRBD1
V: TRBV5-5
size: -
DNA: TGTGCCAGCAGCTTGTGGGGACAGGGTAATGAAAAACTGTTTTTT
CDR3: CASSLWGQGNEKLFF

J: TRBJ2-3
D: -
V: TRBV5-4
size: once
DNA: TGTGCCAGCAGCTTGGCCACCCGGGGAGGGGGTAACACAGATACGCAGTATTTT
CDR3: CASSLATRGGGNTDTQYF

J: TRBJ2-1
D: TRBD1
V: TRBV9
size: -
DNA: TGTGCCAGCAGCTCCGGGACAGATTACAATGAGCAGTTCTTC
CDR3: CASSSGTDYNEQFF

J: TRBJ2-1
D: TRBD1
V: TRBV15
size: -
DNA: TGTGCCACCAGCAGGGAGGGACAGGTACCCTACAATGAGCAGTTCTTC
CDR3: CATSREGQVPYNEQFF

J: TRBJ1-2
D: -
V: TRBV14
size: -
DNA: TGTGCCAGCAGCCAAGATAGTCGCTATGGCTACACCTTC
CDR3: CASSQDSRYGYTF

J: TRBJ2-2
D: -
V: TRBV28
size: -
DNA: TGTGCCAGCAGTTCCCGACTAACGAACACCGGGGAGCTGTTTTTT
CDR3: CASSSRLTNTGELFF

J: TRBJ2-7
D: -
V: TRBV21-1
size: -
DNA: TGTGCCAGCAGCAAAGAGGAGTCCTATCCTTTCTACGAGCAGTACTTC
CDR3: CASSKEESYPFYEQYF

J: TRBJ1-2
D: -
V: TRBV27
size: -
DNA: TGTGCCAGCAAACGCGCCGCCGCAGGGGATGGCTACACCTTC
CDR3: CASKRAAAGDGYTF

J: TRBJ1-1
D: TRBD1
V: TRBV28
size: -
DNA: TGTGCCAGCAGTCCCATGACAGGGGTTAGCACTGAAGCTTTCTTT
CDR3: CASSPMTGVSTEAFF

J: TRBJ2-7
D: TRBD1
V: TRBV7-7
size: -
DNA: TGTGCTAGCAGCCCCCGGGACAGGGCCTACGAGCAGTACTTC
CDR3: CASSPRDRAYEQYF

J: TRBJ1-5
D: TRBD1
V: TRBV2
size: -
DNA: TGTGCCAGCAGTGAGACCTGGGACAGGTACCAGCATTTT
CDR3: CASSETWDRYQHF

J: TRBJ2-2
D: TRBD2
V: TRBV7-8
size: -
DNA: TGTGCCAGCAGCTTAGAACTAGCGGGGGTCAACACCGGGGAGCTGTTTTTT
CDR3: CASSLELAGVNTGELFF

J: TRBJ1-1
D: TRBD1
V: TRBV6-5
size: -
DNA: TGTGCCAGCAGTTACGGGACAGTAAACACTGAAGCTTTCTTT
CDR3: CASSYGTVNTEAFF

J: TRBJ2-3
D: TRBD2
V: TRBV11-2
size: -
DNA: TGTGCCAGCAGCTTAGCGGGGGGGGGTGGCACAGATACGCAGTATTTT
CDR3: CASSLAGGGGTDTQYF

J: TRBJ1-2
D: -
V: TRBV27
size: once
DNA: TGTGCCAGCAGACCTTTAGACAGAGTATATGGCTACACCTTC
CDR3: CASRPLDRVYGYTF

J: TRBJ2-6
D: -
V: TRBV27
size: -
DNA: TGTGCCACCTCAGGAGGGGCTGGGGCCAACGTCCTGACTTTC
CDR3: CATSGGAGANVLTF